Below, one TCR beta chain is given with its context. Methods used by the authors: Quantification of nucleated cells was approximated via reference gene primer amplification. Using immunoSEQ multiplex PCR, the repertoire was profiled, and TCRdb retains in-frame clones only, with some absent. That table supplies the V and J calls and clone size; D and trimming were determined from the DNA. The data show 70,000 or so clones, 86% seen once. The sample is drawn from a study of blood T cell repertoires in COVID-19. Turning to the study itself: Collection of acute and convalescent COVID-19 samples took place in the United States, Italy and Spain. PBMCs, B-cell-depleted T cells, or T cells were the source of the cDNA or gDNA that made up the material.

V lost 7 bases and J 2 bases, leaving 21 bases between the germline ends. The CDR3 runs 16 residues. Germline V gene data show CDR1 as SGHKS and CDR2 as YYEKEE (reference sequence). Sequencing was carried out using peripheral blood. This sequence was found in a man between 50 and 59 years old with acute or convalescent COVID-19. The V gene is TRBV5-5, the J gene TRBJ1-1, with D perhaps matching TRBD1 (6 bases). CDR3 DNA sequence: TGTGCCAGCCGTTCGGATCCGGTAGGGGGTAACACTGAAGCTTTCTTT. Amino acid sequence: CASRSDPVGGNTEAFF. Looking up the rest from reference TRBV5-5 and TRBJ1-1 gives the full variable domain: DAGVTQSPTHLIKTRGQQVTLRCSPISGHKSVSWYQQVLGQGPQFIFQYYEKEERGRGNFPDRFSARQFPNYSSELNVNALLLGDSALYLCASRSDPVGGNTEAFFGQGTRLTVV.